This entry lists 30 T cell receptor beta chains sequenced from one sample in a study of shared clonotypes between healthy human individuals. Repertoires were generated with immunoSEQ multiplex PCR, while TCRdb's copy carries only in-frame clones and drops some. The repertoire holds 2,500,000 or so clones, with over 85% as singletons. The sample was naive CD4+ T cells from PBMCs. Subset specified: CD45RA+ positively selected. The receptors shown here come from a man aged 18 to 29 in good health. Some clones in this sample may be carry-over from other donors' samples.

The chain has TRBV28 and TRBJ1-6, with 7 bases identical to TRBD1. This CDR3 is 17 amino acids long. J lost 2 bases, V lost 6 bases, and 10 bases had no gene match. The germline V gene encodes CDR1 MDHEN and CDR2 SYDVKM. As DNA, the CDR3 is TGTGCCAGCAGCTCTGCAAGACAGGGTCCCTATAATTCACCCCTCCACTTT. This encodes CASSSARQGPYNSPLHF.

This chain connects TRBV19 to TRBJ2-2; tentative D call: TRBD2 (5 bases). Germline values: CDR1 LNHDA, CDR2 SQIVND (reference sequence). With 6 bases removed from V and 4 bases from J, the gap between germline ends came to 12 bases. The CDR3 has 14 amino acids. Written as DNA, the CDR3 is TGTGCCAGTAGATCGGGTGAGGGCACCGGGGAGCTGTTTTTT. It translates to CASRSGEGTGELFF.

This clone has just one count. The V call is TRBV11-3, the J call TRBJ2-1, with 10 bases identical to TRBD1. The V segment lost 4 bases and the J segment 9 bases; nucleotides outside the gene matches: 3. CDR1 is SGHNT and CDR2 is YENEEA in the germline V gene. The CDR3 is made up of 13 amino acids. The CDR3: CASSWGQGLEQFF. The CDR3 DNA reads TGTGCCAGCAGCTGGGGACAGGGGCTTGAGCAGTTCTTC. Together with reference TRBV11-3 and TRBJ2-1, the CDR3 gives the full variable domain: EAGVVQSPRYKIIEKKQPVAFWCNPISGHNTLYWYLQNLGQGPELLIRYENEEAVDDSQLPKDRFSAERLKGVDSTLKIQPAELGDSAVYLCASSWGQGLEQFFGPGTRLTVL.

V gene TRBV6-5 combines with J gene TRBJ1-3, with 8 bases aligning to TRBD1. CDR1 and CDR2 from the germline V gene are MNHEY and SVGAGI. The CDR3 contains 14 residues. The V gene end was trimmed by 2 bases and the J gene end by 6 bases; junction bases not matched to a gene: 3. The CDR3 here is CASSYNRGENTIYF. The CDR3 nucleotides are TGTGCCAGCAGTTACAACAGGGGGGAAAACACCATATATTTT.

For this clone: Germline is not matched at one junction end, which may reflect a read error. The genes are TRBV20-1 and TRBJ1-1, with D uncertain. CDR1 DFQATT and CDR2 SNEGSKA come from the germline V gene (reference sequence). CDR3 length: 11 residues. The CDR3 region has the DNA TGCAGTGCCCGGAAGAACACTGAAGTTTTCTTT. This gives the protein CSARKNTEVFF.

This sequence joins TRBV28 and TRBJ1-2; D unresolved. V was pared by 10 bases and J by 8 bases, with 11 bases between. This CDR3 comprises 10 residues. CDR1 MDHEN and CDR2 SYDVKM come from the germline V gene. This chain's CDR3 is CATNLRGYTF. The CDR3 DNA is TGTGCCACCAATCTGAGAGGCTACACCTTC.

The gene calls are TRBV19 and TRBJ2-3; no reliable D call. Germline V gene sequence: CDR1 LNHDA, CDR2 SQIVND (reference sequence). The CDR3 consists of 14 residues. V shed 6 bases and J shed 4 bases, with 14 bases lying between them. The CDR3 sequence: CASRKGRRADTQYF. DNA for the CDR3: TGTGCCAGTAGAAAGGGTCGTCGGGCAGATACGCAGTATTTT.

CDR3 protein: CASSFGGRTREQYF. CDR3 sequence (DNA): TGTGCCAGCAGCTTTGGCGGGAGGACGAGGGAGCAGTACTTC. The chain recombines TRBV7-2 with TRBJ2-7; 8 bases agree with TRBD2. Germline CDR1 is SGHTA and CDR2 is FQGNSA. The CDR3 has 14 amino acids. V lost 3 bases to trimming and J lost 7 bases; unmatched junction nucleotides: 8.

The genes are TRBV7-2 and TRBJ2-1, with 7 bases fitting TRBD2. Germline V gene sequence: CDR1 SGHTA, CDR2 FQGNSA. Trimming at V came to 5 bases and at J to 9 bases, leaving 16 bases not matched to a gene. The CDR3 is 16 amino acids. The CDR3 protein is CASSPVSGTSEGEQFF. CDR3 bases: TGTGCCAGCAGCCCCGTGAGCGGGACCTCGGAGGGTGAGCAGTTCTTC.

The CDR3 DNA follows: TGCGCCAGCAGCTTGGTGGCCAGGGACAATGAGCAGTTCTTC. It translates to CASSLVARDNEQFF. The chain couples TRBV5-1 to TRBJ2-1; a possible D gene is TRBD1 (5 bases). V shed 0 bases and J shed 5 bases, with 9 bases lying between them. CDR3 length: 14 amino acids. Per germline, CDR1 SGHRS and CDR2 YFSETQ.

DNA for the CDR3: TGTGCCAGCAGCCAAGTCGGAGGGATCGCAGATACGCAGTATTTT. Amino acid sequence: CASSQVGGIADTQYF. The rearrangement uses TRBV14 and TRBJ2-3; a weak D match, TRBD2 (6 bases). This CDR3 is 15 amino acids long. The V gene's germline CDR1 is SGHDN and CDR2 FVKESK. Deletions cut 1 base from V and 4 bases from J, with 12 bases between.

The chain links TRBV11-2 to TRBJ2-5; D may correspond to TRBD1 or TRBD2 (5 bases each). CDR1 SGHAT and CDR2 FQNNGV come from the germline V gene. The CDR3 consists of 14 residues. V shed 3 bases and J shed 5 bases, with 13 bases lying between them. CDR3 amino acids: CASSLGDAGETQYF. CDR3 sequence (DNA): TGTGCCAGCAGCTTGGGAGACGCAGGGGAGACCCAGTACTTC.

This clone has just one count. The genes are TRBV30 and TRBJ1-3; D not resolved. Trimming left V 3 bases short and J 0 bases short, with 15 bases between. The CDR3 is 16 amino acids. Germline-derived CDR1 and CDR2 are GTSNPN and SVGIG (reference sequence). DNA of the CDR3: TGTGCCTGGAGCCGGAGTAACTTCGGCTCTGGAAACACCATATATTTT. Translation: CAWSRSNFGSGNTIYF.

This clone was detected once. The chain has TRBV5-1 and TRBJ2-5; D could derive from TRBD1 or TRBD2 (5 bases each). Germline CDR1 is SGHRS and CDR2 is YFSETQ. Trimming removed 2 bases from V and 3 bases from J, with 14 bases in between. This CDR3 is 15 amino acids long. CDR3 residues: CASSFSGTAEETQYF. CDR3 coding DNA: TGCGCCAGCAGCTTCTCCGGGACGGCGGAAGAGACCCAGTACTTC.

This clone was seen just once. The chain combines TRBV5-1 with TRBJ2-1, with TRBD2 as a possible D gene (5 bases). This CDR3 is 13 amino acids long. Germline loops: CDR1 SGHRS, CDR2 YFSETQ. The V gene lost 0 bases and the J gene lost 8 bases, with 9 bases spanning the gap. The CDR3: CASSLGGLDEQFF. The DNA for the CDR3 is TGCGCCAGCAGCTTGGGAGGGTTAGATGAGCAGTTCTTC.

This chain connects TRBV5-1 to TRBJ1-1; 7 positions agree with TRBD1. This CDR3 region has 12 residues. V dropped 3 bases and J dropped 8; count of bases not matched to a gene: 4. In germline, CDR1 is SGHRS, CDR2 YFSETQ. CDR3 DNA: TGCGCCAGCAGCTCTACAGGGGCGGAAGCTTTCTTT. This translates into CASSSTGAEAFF.

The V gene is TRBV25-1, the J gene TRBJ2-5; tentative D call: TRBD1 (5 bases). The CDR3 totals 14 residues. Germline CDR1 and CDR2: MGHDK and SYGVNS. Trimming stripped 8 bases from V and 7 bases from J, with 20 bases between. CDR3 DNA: TGTGCCAGCGCTCCTCCCCCAGGGATTGGGACCCAGTACTTC. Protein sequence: CASAPPPGIGTQYF.

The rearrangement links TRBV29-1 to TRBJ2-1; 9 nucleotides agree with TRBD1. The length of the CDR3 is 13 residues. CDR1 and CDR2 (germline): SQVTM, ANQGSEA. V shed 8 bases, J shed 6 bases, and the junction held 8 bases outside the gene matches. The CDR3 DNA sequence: TGCAGCCACGGGACAGGGTGGGTCAATGAGCAGTTCTTC. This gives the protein CSHGTGWVNEQFF.

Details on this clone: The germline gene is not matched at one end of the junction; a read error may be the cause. The CDR3 sequence is CASSLERDTLKDF. Here the CDR3 DNA reads TGTGCCAGCAGCCTAGAGAGAGACACTCTTAAGGACTTC. The chain employs TRBV7-6 and TRBJ2-7; D not resolved. The CDR3 consists of 13 residues. Germline V lookup: CDR1 SGHVS, CDR2 FNYEAQ.

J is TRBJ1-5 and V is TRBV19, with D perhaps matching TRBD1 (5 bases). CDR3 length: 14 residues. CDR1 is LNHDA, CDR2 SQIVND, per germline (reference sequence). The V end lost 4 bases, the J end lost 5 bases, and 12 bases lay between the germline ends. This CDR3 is CASSTPGGDQPQHF. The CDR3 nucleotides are TGTGCCAGTAGTACCCCGGGGGGGGATCAGCCCCAGCATTTT.

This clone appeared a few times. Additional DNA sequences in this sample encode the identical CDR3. The CDR3 DNA follows: TGCGCCAGCAGCTTGGAGGGGGCCTACAATGAGCAGTTCTTC. Translated: CASSLEGAYNEQFF. The V and J genes are TRBV5-1 and TRBJ2-1; tentative D call: TRBD1 (6 bases). Germline CDR1 is SGHRS and CDR2 is YFSETQ. CDR3 size: 14 residues. The V and J ends lost 0 bases and 2 bases respectively, with 6 bases between them.

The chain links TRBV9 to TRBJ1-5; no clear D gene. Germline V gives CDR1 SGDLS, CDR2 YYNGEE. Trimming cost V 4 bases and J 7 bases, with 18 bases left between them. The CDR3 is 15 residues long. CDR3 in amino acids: CASSPRSTPGQPQHF. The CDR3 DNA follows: TGTGCCAGCAGCCCTCGTTCGACTCCGGGACAGCCCCAGCATTTT.

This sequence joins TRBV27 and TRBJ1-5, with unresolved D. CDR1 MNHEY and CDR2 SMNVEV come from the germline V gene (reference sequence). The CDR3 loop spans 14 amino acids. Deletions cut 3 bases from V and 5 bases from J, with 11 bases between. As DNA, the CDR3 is TGTGCCAGCAGTTTCAGCAGGTTGTATCAGCCCCAGCATTTT. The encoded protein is CASSFSRLYQPQHF.

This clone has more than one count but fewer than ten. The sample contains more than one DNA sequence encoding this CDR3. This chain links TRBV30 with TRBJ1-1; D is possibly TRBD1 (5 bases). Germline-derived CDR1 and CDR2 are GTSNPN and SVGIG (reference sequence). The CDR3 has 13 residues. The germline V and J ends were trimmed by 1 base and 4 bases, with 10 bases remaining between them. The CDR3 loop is CAWSARGGTEAFF. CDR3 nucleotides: TGTGCCTGGAGTGCTCGGGGGGGCACTGAAGCTTTCTTT.

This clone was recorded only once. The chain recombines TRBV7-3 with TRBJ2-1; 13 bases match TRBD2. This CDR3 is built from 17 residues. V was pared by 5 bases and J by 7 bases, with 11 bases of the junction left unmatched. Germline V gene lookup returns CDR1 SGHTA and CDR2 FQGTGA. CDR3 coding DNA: TGTGCCAGCAGCCCCCTAGGCGGGACTAGCGGGACGAATGAGCAGTTCTTC. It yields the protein CASSPLGGTSGTNEQFF.

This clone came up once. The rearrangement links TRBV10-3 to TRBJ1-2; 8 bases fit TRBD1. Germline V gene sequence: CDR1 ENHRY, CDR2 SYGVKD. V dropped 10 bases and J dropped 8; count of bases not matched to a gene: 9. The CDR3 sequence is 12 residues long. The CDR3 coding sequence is TGTGCCACGGGACAGGATAGATTGGGCTACACCTTC. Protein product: CATGQDRLGYTF.

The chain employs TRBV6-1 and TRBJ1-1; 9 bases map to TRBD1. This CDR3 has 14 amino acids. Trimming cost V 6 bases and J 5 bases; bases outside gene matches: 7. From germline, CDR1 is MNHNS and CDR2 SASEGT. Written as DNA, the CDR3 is TGTGCCAGCAGGAACAGGGGGCGCGGAACTGAAGCTTTCTTT. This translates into CASRNRGRGTEAFF.

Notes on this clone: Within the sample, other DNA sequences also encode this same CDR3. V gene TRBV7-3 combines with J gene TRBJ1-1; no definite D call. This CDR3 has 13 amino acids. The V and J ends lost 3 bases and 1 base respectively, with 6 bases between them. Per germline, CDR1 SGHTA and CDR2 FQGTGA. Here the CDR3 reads CASSLEANTEAFF. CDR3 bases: TGTGCCAGCAGCTTGGAAGCGAACACTGAAGCTTTCTTT. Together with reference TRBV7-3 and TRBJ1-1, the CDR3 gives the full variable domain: GAGVSQTPSNKVTEKGKYVELRCDPISGHTALYWYRQSLGQGPEFLIYFQGTGAADDSGLPNDRFFAVRPEGSVSTLKIQRTERGDSAVYLCASSLEANTEAFFGQGTRLTVV.

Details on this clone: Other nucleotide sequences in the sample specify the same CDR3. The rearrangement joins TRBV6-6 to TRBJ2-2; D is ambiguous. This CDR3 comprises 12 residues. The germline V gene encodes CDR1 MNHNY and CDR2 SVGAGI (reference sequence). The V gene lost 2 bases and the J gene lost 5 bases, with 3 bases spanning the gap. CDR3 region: CASSYGTGELFF. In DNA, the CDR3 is TGTGCCAGCAGTTACGGTACCGGGGAGCTGTTTTTT.

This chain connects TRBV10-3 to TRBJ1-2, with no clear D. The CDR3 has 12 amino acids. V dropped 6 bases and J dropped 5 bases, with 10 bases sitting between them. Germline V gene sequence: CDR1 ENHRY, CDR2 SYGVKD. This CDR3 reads CAIRPGAYGYTF. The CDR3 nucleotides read TGTGCCATCAGACCCGGAGCATATGGCTACACCTTC.